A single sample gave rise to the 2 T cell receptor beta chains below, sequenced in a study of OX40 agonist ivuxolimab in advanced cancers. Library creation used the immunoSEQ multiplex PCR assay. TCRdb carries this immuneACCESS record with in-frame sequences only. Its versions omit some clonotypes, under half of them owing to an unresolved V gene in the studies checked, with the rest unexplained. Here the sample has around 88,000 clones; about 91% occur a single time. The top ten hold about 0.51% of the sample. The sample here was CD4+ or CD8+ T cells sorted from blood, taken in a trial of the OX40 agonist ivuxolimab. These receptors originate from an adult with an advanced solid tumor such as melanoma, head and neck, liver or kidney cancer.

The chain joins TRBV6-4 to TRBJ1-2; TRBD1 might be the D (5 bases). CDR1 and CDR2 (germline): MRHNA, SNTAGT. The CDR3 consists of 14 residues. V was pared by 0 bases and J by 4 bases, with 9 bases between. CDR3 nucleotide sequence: TGTGCCAGCAGTGACTCAGCAGGGACCTATGGCTACACCTTC. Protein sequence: CASSDSAGTYGYTF.

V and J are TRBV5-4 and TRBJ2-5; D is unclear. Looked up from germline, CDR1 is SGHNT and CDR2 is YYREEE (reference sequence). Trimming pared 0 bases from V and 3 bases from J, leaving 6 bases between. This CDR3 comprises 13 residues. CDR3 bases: TGTGCCAGCAGCTTGGTGGCGGAAGAGACCCAGTACTTC. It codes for CASSLVAEETQYF.